The subject of this entry is one T cell receptor beta chain. Original analysis: Estimation of nucleated cell counts relied on the amplification of reference gene primers. Profiling relied on immunoSEQ multiplex PCR, and the TCRdb table lists in-frame clones only, not all of them. That table furnishes V, J and clone size, whereas the DNA furnished D and trimming. The sample has approximately 85,000 clones; 90% are singletons. V shed 0 bases and J 5 bases; nucleotides not matched to a gene: 7. The CDR3 covers 15 residues. Germline lookup yields CDR1 SGHRS and CDR2 YFSETQ. The record originates from a study of blood T cell repertoires in COVID-19. Study information: Some COVID-19 samples were acute and others convalescent; all came from the United States, Italy and Spain. Sources were T cells, B-cell-depleted T cells, or PBMCs; the material itself was cDNA or gDNA.

The rearrangement joins TRBV5-1 to TRBJ2-5; 7 bases fit TRBD1. The clonotype was recovered from a woman aged 50 to 60 in a cohort sampled during active COVID-19. Sequenced: peripheral blood. In DNA form, the CDR3 reads TGCGCCAGCAGCTTGGGAACGACAGGGCGGGAGACCCAGTACTTC. Its protein is CASSLGTTGRETQYF.